This TCR beta chain was retrieved from a study of T cells after yellow fever vaccination. About the research overall: The authors prepared low-cell-number fractions using SMART-Seq v4 Ultra Low Input. Notes on the study in general: Post-booster reappearance was seen for most primary-vaccination clones (nearly 97% CD4, 85% to 90% CD8).

In regard to this clonotype: Its antigen is as yet unknown.

V lost 5 bases and J lost 4, with 8 bases in between. The CDR3 runs 13 residues. MiXCR, applied by TCRdb to the 5' RACE reads, yields one record per CDR3 protein. The sample records 200,000 to 300,000 distinct CDR3 sequences, roughly 13% being singletons. The rearrangement uses TRBV12-3 or TRBV12-4 and TRBJ2-2; the D gene is possibly TRBD2 (5 bases). The sequence derives from a man younger than 40 who received the YFV17D yellow fever vaccine. This material consisted of CD4+ T cells sorted from PBMCs, taken 45 days after the yellow fever booster vaccination. The CDR3 coding sequence is TGTGCCAGCAGTCACGAGGGCACCGGGGAGCTGTTTTTT. Protein sequence: CASSHEGTGELFF.